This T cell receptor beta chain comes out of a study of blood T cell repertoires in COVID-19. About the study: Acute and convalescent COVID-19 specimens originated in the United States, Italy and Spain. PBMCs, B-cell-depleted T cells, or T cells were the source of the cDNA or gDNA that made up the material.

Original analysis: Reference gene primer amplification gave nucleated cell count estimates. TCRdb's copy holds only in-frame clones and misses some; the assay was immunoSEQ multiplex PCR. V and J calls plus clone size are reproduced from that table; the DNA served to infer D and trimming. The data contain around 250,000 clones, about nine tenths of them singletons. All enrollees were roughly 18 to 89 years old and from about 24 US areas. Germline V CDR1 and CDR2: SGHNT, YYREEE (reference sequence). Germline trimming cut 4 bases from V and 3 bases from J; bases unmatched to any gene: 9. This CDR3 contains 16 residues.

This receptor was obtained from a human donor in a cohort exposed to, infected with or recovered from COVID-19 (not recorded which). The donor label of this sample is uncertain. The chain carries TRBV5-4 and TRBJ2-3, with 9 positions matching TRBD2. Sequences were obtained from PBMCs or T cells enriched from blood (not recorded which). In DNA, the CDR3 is TGTGCCAGCAGCCCCCCGGGGCGGGGGGGAACAGATACGCAGTATTTT. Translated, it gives CASSPPGRGGTDTQYF.